This T cell receptor beta chain appears in the sequencing data of a study of regulatory T cells in long-lasting Graves disease. About this clonotype itself: As yet, its antigen is unknown. A much larger clone lies a single base off, so this may be a read error.

Time point in this sample: newly diagnosed GD, antithyroid drugs for less than 3 months. Making the TCR library involved RNA that had been extracted from PBMCs. Roughly 9.3 milliliters of peripheral blood were taken and placed in EDTA tubes. CDR1 and CDR2 (germline): GTSNPN, SVGIG (reference sequence). This CDR3 is 13 amino acids long. Study results and caveats: Gene preferences differed: TRBV28, TRBJ1-2, TRBJ2-5 in persistent cases. Having only a small sample size may have limited accuracy.

The TCR beta library used iRepertoire HTBI primers with Arm-PCR amplification of CDR3. TCRdb re-analysed the multiplex PCR reads in MiXCR, keeping a single row per CDR3 protein. The data hold about 460,000 distinct CDR3 sequences, with approximately 15% observed a single time. These sequences were also reported in another study, on T cells in Graves' hyperthyroidism and ophthalmopathy.

The sequences come from peripheral blood mononuclear cells (PBMCs), collected at new diagnosis, from a patient treated with antithyroid drugs. The TCR was taken from a woman between 45 and 65 years old with Graves disease. The chain recombines TRBV30 with TRBJ1-1, with D possibly being TRBD1 (6 bases). The CDR3 coding sequence is TGTGCCTGGAGGTGGTCGGGGGACACTGGAGCTTTCTTT. This translates into CAWRWSGDTGAFF.